The next 21 T cell receptor beta chains were all read from a single sample in a study of blood T cell repertoires in COVID-19. TCRdb's copy holds only in-frame clones and misses some; the assay was immunoSEQ multiplex PCR. The data contain over 100,000 clones, 85% to 90% of them singletons. The sample taken for sequencing was peripheral blood. Every receptor here comes from a human donor with acute or convalescent COVID-19. The donor label of this sample is uncertain.

This clone showed up just a few times. This rearrangement joins TRBV6-2 or TRBV6-3 to TRBJ2-7; D call uncertain. There are 13 residues in the CDR3. In germline, CDR1 is MNHEY, CDR2 SVGEGT. V was pared by 5 bases and J by 13 bases, with 21 bases between. The chain's CDR3 is CASSPENRHFRYF. In DNA form, the CDR3 reads TGTGCCAGCAGTCCAGAGAATAGACATTTTCGCTACTTC.

This clone was observed a handful of times. The chain employs TRBV7-6 and TRBJ1-1; D is undetermined. The length of the CDR3 is 15 residues. Trimming removed 0 bases from V and 5 bases from J, with 13 bases in between. In germline, CDR1 is SGHVS, CDR2 FNYEAQ. CDR3 in DNA: TGTGCCAGCAGCTTAGCGCGCAGCGGAGGGACTGAAGCTTTCTTT. It translates to CASSLARSGGTEAFF.

In this sample, this clone turned up once. The CDR3 DNA is TGTGCCATCAGTGAGCAGACAGGGGGCGGCTACACCTTC. It codes for CAISEQTGGGYTF. This sequence joins TRBV10-3 and TRBJ1-2; the match to TRBD1 covers 10 bases. This CDR3 comprises 13 residues. Germline CDR1 ENHRY, CDR2 SYGVKD. V shed 2 bases and J 8 bases; nucleotides not matched to a gene: 2.

V and J are TRBV28 and TRBJ2-7; TRBD1 is a possible D gene (6 bases). From germline, CDR1 is MDHEN and CDR2 SYDVKM. The CDR3 extends over 11 amino acids. Trimming cost V 5 bases and J 12 bases, with 14 bases left between them. Written as DNA, the CDR3 is TGTGCCAGCAGTGGACAGACAGATCCGTACTTC. The encoded protein is CASSGQTDPYF. The whole variable domain, remainder taken from reference TRBV28 and TRBJ2-7, is DVKVTQSSRYLVKRTGEKVFLECVQDMDHENMFWYRQDPGLGLRLIYFSYDVKMKEKGDIPEGYSVSREKKERFSLILESASTNQTSMYLCASSGQTDPYFGPGTRLTVT.

This chain links TRBV7-3 with TRBJ1-1; 7 positions match TRBD1. Germline values: CDR1 SGHTA, CDR2 FQGTGA. The V gene end was trimmed by 5 bases and the J gene end by 6 bases; junction bases not matched to a gene: 9. This CDR3 comprises 14 residues. CDR3 amino acids: CASSPYTGASEAFF. The DNA for the CDR3 is TGTGCCAGCAGCCCCTATACAGGGGCCTCTGAAGCTTTCTTT. The full variable domain, rest sourced from reference TRBV7-3 and TRBJ1-1, is GAGVSQTPSNKVTEKGKYVELRCDPISGHTALYWYRQSLGQGPEFLIYFQGTGAADDSGLPNDRFFAVRPEGSVSTLKIQRTERGDSAVYLCASSPYTGASEAFFGQGTRLTVV.

The rearrangement joins TRBV20-1 to TRBJ2-1; D call uncertain. This CDR3 contains 11 residues. The germline gives CDR1 DFQATT, CDR2 SNEGSKA (reference sequence). Trimming took 2 bases from V and 8 from J, leaving 7 bases between them. CDR3 in amino acids: CSARIIYEQFF. The CDR3 nucleotides read TGCAGTGCTAGAATTATCTATGAGCAGTTCTTC.

The rearrangement uses TRBV3-1 (or the pseudogene TRBV3-2) and TRBJ2-1, with TRBD2 matching 7 bases. With V trimmed by 0 bases and J by 14 bases, 4 bases remained unmatched. This CDR3 is 12 amino acids long. The germline V gene has CDR1 LGHDT and CDR2 YNNKEL (reference sequence). CDR3 coding DNA: TGTGCCAGCAGCCAAGAGGGGGGGGAGGAGTTCTTC. Translated, it gives CASSQEGGEEFF.

V gene TRBV7-2 combines with J gene TRBJ1-1; maybe TRBD1 (5 bases). CDR1 and CDR2 (germline): SGHTA, FQGNSA. Trimming stripped 3 bases from V and 7 bases from J, with 12 bases between. The CDR3 sequence is 13 residues long. The CDR3 region has the DNA TGTGCCAGCAGCTTTTTCGGGAGGGGTGAAGCTTTCTTT. It codes for CASSFFGRGEAFF.

The rearrangement uses TRBV5-1 and TRBJ1-4, with D perhaps TRBD1 (5 bases). Germline CDR1 is SGHRS and CDR2 is YFSETQ. CDR3 length: 15 amino acids. V lost 2 bases, J lost 2 bases, and 10 bases lay in between. The CDR3 reads CASSLRSGTNEKLFF. CDR3 nucleotide sequence: TGCGCCAGCAGCTTACGGTCAGGGACTAATGAAAAACTGTTTTTT. The full variable domain, with the rest looked up from reference TRBV5-1 and TRBJ1-4, is KAGVTQTPRYLIKTRGQQVTLSCSPISGHRSVSWYQQTPGQGLQFLFEYFSETQRNKGNFPGRFSGRQFSNSRSEMNVSTLELGDSALYLCASSLRSGTNEKLFFGSGTQLSVL.

The V gene is TRBV4-1, the J gene TRBJ2-7, with 9 bases identical to TRBD1. CDR1 is MGHRA and CDR2 is YSYEKL in the germline V gene. There are 15 residues in the CDR3. J lost 4 bases, V lost 4 bases, and 8 bases had no gene match. CDR3 residues: CASSPSWDREYEQYF. The CDR3 region has the DNA TGCGCCAGCAGCCCGAGTTGGGACAGGGAGTACGAGCAGTACTTC.

This clone was picked up one time. The V and J genes are TRBV5-4 and TRBJ1-2; 8 bases agree with TRBD1. The CDR3 covers 14 residues. The V gene end was trimmed by 4 bases and the J gene end by 2 bases; junction bases not matched to a gene: 4. Germline V gene data show CDR1 as SGHNT and CDR2 as YYREEE (reference sequence). For the CDR3, the DNA is TGTGCCAGCAGCGTAGGACAGGGCAACTATGGCTACACCTTC. As protein: CASSVGQGNYGYTF.

This clone appeared once. The CDR3 sequence: CASSHTTGGLGGYTF. The CDR3 bases are TGTGCCAGCAGCCACACGACAGGGGGATTAGGTGGCTACACCTTC. The rearrangement uses TRBV27 and TRBJ1-2; 9 bases agree with TRBD1. Germline V gene data show CDR1 as MNHEY and CDR2 as SMNVEV (reference sequence). J gave up 7 bases and V 6 bases, and 12 bases lay outside the gene matches. The CDR3 is 15 amino acids.

This clone was seen a few times. The rearrangement links TRBV29-1 to TRBJ2-2, with D possibly TRBD2 on 7 matching bases. Germline V lookup: CDR1 SQVTM, CDR2 ANQGSEA. The CDR3 consists of 14 residues. Trimming cost V 7 bases and J 1 base, with 13 bases left between them. The CDR3 DNA reads TGCAGCGCCAAGCGGGGACAGAACACCGGGGAGCTGTTTTTT. Protein: CSAKRGQNTGELFF.

The chain is built from TRBV6-2 or TRBV6-3 and TRBJ2-7; 7 bases agree with TRBD2. The V gene end was trimmed by 4 bases and the J gene end by 6 bases; junction bases not matched to a gene: 6. CDR3 length: 13 amino acids. Germline V gene sequence: CDR1 MNHEY, CDR2 SVGEGT. This CDR3 reads CASSWTRASEQYF. The CDR3 DNA follows: TGTGCCAGCAGTTGGACTAGGGCTTCCGAGCAGTACTTC.

The V gene is TRBV5-1, the J gene TRBJ2-5; D perhaps matches TRBD2 (5 bases). The CDR3 length is 15 residues. Germline CDR1 SGHRS, CDR2 YFSETQ. V gave up 4 bases and J gave up 5 bases, with 18 bases separating them. CDR3 protein: CASSTPVARAETQYF. In nucleotides, the CDR3 is TGCGCCAGCAGCACCCCGGTGGCGAGGGCCGAGACCCAGTACTTC.

This chain joins TRBV5-5 and TRBJ2-5, with D possibly matching TRBD1 (6 bases). Trimming took 4 bases from V and 2 from J, leaving 12 bases between them. The CDR3 extends over 14 amino acids. Germline V gene lookup returns CDR1 SGHKS and CDR2 YYEKEE (reference sequence). Here the CDR3 reads CASSIGTRQETQYF. Written as DNA, the CDR3 is TGTGCCAGCAGCATCGGGACAAGACAAGAGACCCAGTACTTC.

The genes are TRBV25-1 and TRBJ1-2; possibly TRBD1 for D (5 bases). This CDR3 has 16 amino acids. V gave up 6 bases and J gave up 0 bases, with 17 bases separating them. Germline lookup yields CDR1 MGHDK and CDR2 SYGVNS. CDR3 amino acids: CASRGESGSSNYGYTF. In DNA form, the CDR3 reads TGTGCCAGCAGGGGGGAAAGCGGGAGTTCTAACTATGGCTACACCTTC.

This chain connects TRBV4-1 to TRBJ1-1; TRBD1 matches at 12 bases. The trim removed 1 base at V and 2 bases at J, leaving 8 bases unmatched. CDR1 is MGHRA and CDR2 is YSYEKL in the germline V gene. There are 18 residues in the CDR3. In DNA, the CDR3 is TGCGCCAGCAGCCAAGTAATGGGACAGGGGGCTAGAAACACTGAAGCTTTCTTT. Protein product: CASSQVMGQGARNTEAFF.

The CDR3 loop reads CASSPTGQDYTF. Written as DNA, the CDR3 is TGTGCCAGCTCCCCGACAGGTCAAGACTACACCTTC. V gene TRBV18 combines with J gene TRBJ1-2; tentative D call: TRBD1 (6 bases). This CDR3 spans 12 amino acids. Germline V gene data show CDR1 as KGHSH and CDR2 as LQKENI. Trimming cost V 6 bases and J 10 bases, with 15 bases left between them.

The chain is built from TRBV4-1 and TRBJ2-7; D possibly corresponds to TRBD1 (6 bases). The CDR3 extends over 17 amino acids. From germline, CDR1 is MGHRA and CDR2 YSYEKL. V gave up 0 bases and J gave up 0 bases, with 15 bases separating them. The CDR3 DNA reads as TGCGCCAGCAGCCAAGATAAAGGGGGTCCCAGCTCCTACGAGCAGTACTTC. Its protein product is CASSQDKGGPSSYEQYF.

This chain connects TRBV28 to TRBJ1-3; weak D call: TRBD1 (6 bases). From germline, CDR1 is MDHEN and CDR2 SYDVKM. V gave up 6 bases and J gave up 0 bases, with 9 bases separating them. CDR3 length equals 14 residues. The CDR3 nucleotides read TGTGCCAGCAGCACAGGGATCTCTGGAAACACCATATATTTT. Amino acids: CASSTGISGNTIYF. The whole variable domain, remainder taken from reference TRBV28 and TRBJ1-3, is DVKVTQSSRYLVKRTGEKVFLECVQDMDHENMFWYRQDPGLGLRLIYFSYDVKMKEKGDIPEGYSVSREKKERFSLILESASTNQTSMYLCASSTGISGNTIYFGEGSWLTVV.